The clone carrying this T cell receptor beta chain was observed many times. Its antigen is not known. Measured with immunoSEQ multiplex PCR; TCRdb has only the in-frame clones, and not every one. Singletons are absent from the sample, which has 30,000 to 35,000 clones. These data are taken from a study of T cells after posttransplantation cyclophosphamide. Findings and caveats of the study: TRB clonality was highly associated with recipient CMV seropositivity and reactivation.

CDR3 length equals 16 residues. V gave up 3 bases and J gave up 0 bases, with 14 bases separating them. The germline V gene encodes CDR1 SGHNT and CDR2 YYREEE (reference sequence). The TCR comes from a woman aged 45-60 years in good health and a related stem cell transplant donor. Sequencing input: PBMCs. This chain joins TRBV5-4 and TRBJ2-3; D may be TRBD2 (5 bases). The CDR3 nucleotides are TGTGCCAGCAGCTCCCCCGGGGTCCATAGCACAGATACGCAGTATTTT. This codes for CASSSPGVHSTDTQYF.